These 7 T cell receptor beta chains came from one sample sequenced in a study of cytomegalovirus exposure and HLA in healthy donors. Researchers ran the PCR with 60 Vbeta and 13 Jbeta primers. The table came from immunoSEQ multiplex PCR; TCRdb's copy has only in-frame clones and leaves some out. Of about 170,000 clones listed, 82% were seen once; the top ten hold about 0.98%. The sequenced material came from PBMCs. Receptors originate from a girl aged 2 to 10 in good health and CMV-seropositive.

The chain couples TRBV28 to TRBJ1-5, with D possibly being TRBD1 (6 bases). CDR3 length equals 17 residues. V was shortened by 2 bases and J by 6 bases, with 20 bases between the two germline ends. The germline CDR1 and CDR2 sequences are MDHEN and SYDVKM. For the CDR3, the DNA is TGTGCCAGCAGTTTACTCTCGTACAGGGTAGGAGGTCAGCCCCAGCATTTT. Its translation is CASSLLSYRVGGQPQHF.

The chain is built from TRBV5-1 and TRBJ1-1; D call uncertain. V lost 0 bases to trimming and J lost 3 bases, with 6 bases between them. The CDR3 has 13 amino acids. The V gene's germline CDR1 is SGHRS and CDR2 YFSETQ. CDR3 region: CASSLVQDTEAFF. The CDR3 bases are TGCGCCAGCAGCTTGGTCCAGGACACTGAAGCTTTCTTT. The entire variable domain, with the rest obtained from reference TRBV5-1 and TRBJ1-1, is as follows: KAGVTQTPRYLIKTRGQQVTLSCSPISGHRSVSWYQQTPGQGLQFLFEYFSETQRNKGNFPGRFSGRQFSNSRSEMNVSTLELGDSALYLCASSLVQDTEAFFGQGTRLTVV.

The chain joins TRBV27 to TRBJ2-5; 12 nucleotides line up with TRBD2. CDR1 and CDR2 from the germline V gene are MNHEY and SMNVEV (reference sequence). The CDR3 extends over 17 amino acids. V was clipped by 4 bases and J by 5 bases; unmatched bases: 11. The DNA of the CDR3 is TGTGCCAGCAGTTCCGGTTCTAGCGGGAGGGCCATTGAGACCCAGTACTTC. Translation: CASSSGSSGRAIETQYF.

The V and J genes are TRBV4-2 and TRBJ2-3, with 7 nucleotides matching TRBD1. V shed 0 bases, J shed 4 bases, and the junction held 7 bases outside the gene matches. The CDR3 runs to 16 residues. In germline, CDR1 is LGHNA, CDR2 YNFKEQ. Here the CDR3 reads CASSQDVRGQSDTQYF. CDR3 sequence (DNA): TGTGCCAGCAGCCAAGATGTCAGGGGACAGTCAGATACGCAGTATTTT.

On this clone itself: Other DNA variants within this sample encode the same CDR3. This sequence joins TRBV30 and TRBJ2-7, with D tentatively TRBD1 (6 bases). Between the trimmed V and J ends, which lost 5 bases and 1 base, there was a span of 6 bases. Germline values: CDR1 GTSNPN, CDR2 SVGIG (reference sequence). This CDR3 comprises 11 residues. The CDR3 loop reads CAWGQSYEQYF. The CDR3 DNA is TGTGCCTGGGGACAGTCCTACGAGCAGTACTTC.

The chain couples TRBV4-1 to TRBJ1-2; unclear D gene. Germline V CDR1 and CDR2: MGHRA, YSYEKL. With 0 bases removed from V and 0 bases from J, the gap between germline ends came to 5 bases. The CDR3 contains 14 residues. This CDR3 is CASSQEAANYGYTF. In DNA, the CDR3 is TGCGCCAGCAGCCAAGAGGCAGCTAACTATGGCTACACCTTC.

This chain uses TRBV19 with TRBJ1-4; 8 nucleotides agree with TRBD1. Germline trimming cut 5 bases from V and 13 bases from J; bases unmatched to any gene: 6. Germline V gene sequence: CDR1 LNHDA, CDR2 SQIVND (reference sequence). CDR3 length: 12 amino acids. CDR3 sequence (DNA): TGTGCCAGTAGTCTGACAGGGGCTAGACTGTTTTTT. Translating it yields CASSLTGARLFF.